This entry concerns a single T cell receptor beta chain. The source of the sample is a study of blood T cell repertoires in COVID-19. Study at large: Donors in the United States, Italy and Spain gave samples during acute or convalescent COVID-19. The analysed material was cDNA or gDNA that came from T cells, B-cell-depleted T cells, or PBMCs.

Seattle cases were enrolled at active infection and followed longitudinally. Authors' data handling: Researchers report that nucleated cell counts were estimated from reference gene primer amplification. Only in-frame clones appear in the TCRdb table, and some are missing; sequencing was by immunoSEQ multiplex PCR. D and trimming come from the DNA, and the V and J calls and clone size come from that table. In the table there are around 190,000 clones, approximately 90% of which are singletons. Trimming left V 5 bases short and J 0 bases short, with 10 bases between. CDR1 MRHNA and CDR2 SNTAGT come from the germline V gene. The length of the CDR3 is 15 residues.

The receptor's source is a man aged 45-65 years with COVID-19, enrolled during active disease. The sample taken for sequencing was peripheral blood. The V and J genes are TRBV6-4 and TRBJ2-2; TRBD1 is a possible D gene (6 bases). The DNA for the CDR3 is TGTGCCAGCAGTACGGACAGCACGAACACCGGGGAGCTGTTTTTT. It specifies CASSTDSTNTGELFF.